A selection of T cell receptor beta chains follows, all from one sample in a study of cytomegalovirus exposure and HLA in healthy donors. Data came from immunoSEQ multiplex PCR; TCRdb stores just in-frame clones and leaves some out. Among 120,000 or so clones, 70% to 85% were seen once, and the ten largest hold around 5.9%. The sequencing input was PBMCs. The receptor set was obtained from a man aged 30 to 45 in good health and CMV-seropositive. Each CDR3 is given with its conserved first and last residue. The D gene is left open where the match is weak. Only part of the rows carry a size: once, few, many, or a class if the clone is expanded.

J gene	D gene	clone size	V gene	CDR3 protein	CDR3 DNA
TRBJ2-5	-	-	TRBV5-1	CASSLALGRETQYF	TGCGCCAGCAGCTTGGCACTCGGGAGAGAGACCCAGTACTTC
TRBJ1-1	TRBD1	-	TRBV11-2	CASSPWTGEDYTEAFF	TGTGCCAGCAGCCCCTGGACAGGGGAAGATTACACTGAAGCTTTCTTT
TRBJ1-1	-	-	TRBV2	CASSMTDMNTEAFF	TGTGCCAGCAGTATGACAGACATGAACACTGAAGCTTTCTTT
TRBJ2-1	TRBD1	-	TRBV9	CASSVEGTGGIDEQFF	TGTGCCAGCAGCGTGGAAGGGACAGGGGGGATAGATGAGCAGTTCTTC
TRBJ2-5	TRBD2	-	TRBV29-1	CSVGMLAGTSKETQYF	TGCAGCGTTGGGATGCTAGCGGGGACATCAAAGGAGACCCAGTACTTC
TRBJ1-5	-	-	TRBV19	CASSVSPGQPQHF	TGTGCCAGTAGTGTCTCCCCCGGTCAGCCCCAGCATTTT
TRBJ2-7	-	-	TRBV2	CASQIHYEQYF	TGTGCCAGCCAGATCCACTACGAGCAGTACTTC
TRBJ2-2	TRBD1	-	TRBV7-2	CASSSGGRITGELFF	TGTGCCAGCAGTTCAGGGGGCCGTATCACCGGGGAGCTGTTTTTT
TRBJ2-2	TRBD1	-	TRBV2	CASSWDREFPGELFF	TGTGCCAGCAGCTGGGACAGGGAGTTCCCCGGGGAGCTGTTTTTT
TRBJ2-3	TRBD1	-	TRBV29-1	CSVAGQGPGDTQYF	TGCAGCGTTGCGGGACAGGGGCCCGGGGATACGCAGTATTTT
TRBJ2-2	-	-	TRBV7-9	CASSQTGTGELFF	TGTGCCAGCAGCCAGACGGGCACCGGGGAGCTGTTTTTT
TRBJ1-2	-	-	TRBV27	CASSLRTGSGYTF	TGTGCCAGCAGTTTACGTACAGGGAGTGGCTACACCTTC
TRBJ1-3	TRBD1	-	TRBV2	CASSEAAGQGTGNTIYF	TGTGCCAGCAGTGAAGCAGCAGGACAGGGGACTGGAAACACCATATATTTT
TRBJ2-1	TRBD2	-	TRBV19	CASSIRTSGVLSNEQFF	TGTGCCAGTAGTATCCGGACTAGCGGGGTCCTTTCCAATGAGCAGTTCTTC
TRBJ2-1	-	-	TRBV9	CASSSGLGPSSYNEQFF	TGTGCCAGCAGCTCGGGACTTGGACCCAGCTCCTACAATGAGCAGTTCTTC
TRBJ1-2	-	-	TRBV14	CASSRAFEGYGYTF	TGTGCCAGCAGTCGGGCTTTTGAGGGCTATGGCTACACCTTC
TRBJ2-7	-	-	TRBV4-1	CASSQTANTYEQYF	TGCGCCAGCAGCCAGACAGCTAATACCTACGAGCAGTACTTC
TRBJ1-4	TRBD1	-	TRBV4-1	CASSQDIRQGLGLFF	TGCGCCAGCAGCCAAGATATCAGACAGGGATTAGGGCTGTTTTTT
TRBJ2-3	-	-	TRBV5-5	CASSLLTSGRDTQYF	TGTGCCAGCAGCTTATTGACTAGTGGGAGGGATACGCAGTATTTT
TRBJ1-1	TRBD1	-	TRBV2	CASRIRTGENTEAFF	TGTGCCAGCAGAATTAGGACAGGGGAGAACACTGAAGCTTTCTTT
TRBJ2-1	TRBD2	-	TRBV7-9	CASSFGTKDNEQFF	TGTGCCAGCAGCTTTGGGACTAAGGACAATGAGCAGTTCTTC
TRBJ2-7	-	few	TRBV7-3	CASSTLRGPNSYEQYF	TGTGCCAGCAGCACACTGCGGGGGCCCAACTCCTACGAGCAGTACTTC
TRBJ2-5	TRBD2	-	TRBV2	CASATGTSGGAEETQYF	TGTGCCAGCGCGACGGGGACTAGCGGGGGGGCGGAAGAGACCCAGTACTTC
TRBJ2-3	TRBD1	-	TRBV19	CASGTVTDTQYF	TGTGCCAGCGGGACAGTCACAGATACGCAGTATTTT
TRBJ2-1	-	once	TRBV6-5	CASITLSGEQFF	TGTGCCAGCATCACTCTATCGGGTGAGCAGTTCTTC
TRBJ1-1	-	-	TRBV5-6	CASSLGGNTEAFF	TGTGCCAGCAGCTTGGGCGGGAACACTGAAGCTTTCTTT
TRBJ2-2	TRBD2	-	TRBV27	CASAVDRGANTGELFF	TGTGCCAGCGCTGTGGATCGGGGGGCGAACACCGGGGAGCTGTTTTTT
TRBJ2-7	-	-	TRBV10-3	CAISESLRYSYEQYF	TGTGCCATCAGTGAGTCATTGAGGTACTCCTACGAGCAGTACTTC
TRBJ1-2	-	-	TRBV7-8	CASSLVGTPPTNYGYTF	TGTGCCAGCAGCTTAGTAGGGACTCCCCCTACGAACTATGGCTACACCTTC
TRBJ2-1	-	-	TRBV6-6	CASRLDTNYNEQFF	TGTGCCAGCAGATTGGATACTAACTACAATGAGCAGTTCTTC
TRBJ2-3	-	-	TRBV19	CASSIPGSTDTQYF	TGTGCCAGTAGTATCCCGGGGAGCACAGATACGCAGTATTTT
TRBJ1-5	TRBD1	-	TRBV25-1	CASSEPGQGYQPQHF	TGTGCCAGCAGTGAGCCGGGACAGGGATATCAGCCCCAGCATTTT
TRBJ1-6	-	-	TRBV27	CASSSHTGSNSPLHF	TGTGCCAGCAGTTCCCATACAGGGTCTAATTCACCCCTCCACTTT
TRBJ2-7	TRBD1	-	TRBV27	CASSDQPPAGGGEQYF	TGTGCCAGCAGTGATCAACCCCCGGCAGGGGGCGGTGAGCAGTACTTC
TRBJ1-5	-	-	TRBV7-2	CASSLEGGVNDQPQHF	TGTGCCAGCAGCTTAGAGGGGGGGGTTAACGATCAGCCCCAGCATTTT
TRBJ1-1	-	-	TRBV30	CAWSNTMNTEAFF	TGTGCCTGGAGTAATACTATGAACACTGAAGCTTTCTTT
TRBJ1-2	TRBD1	few	TRBV19	CASTETGPNYGYTF	TGTGCCAGTACCGAGACAGGGCCTAACTATGGCTACACCTTC
TRBJ1-6	-	-	TRBV7-8	CASSLSQGDSPLHF	TGTGCCAGCAGCTTAAGTCAGGGTGATTCACCCCTCCACTTT
TRBJ2-7	-	-	TRBV7-3	CASSLSQGPYEQYF	TGTGCCAGCAGCTTATCACAGGGTCCCTACGAGCAGTACTTC
TRBJ1-1	-	-	TRBV11-2	CASSLDIQEVNTEAFF	TGTGCCAGCAGCTTAGATATCCAGGAGGTAAACACTGAAGCTTTCTTT
TRBJ2-7	TRBD1	-	TRBV25-1	CASSVTTGQTSYEQYF	TGTGCCAGCAGTGTAACGACGGGACAGACATCCTACGAGCAGTACTTC